The clone carrying this T cell receptor (beta chain) was found many times. Read coverage stops 3 residues before the CDR3 terminus; the germline J gene supplies the remainder. The sample belongs to a study of T cell clonality in common variable immunodeficiency. Trimming removed 5 bases at V and 1 base at J, with 11 bases between. Germline lookup yields CDR1 LNHDA and CDR2 SQIVND (reference sequence). CDR3 length: 14 amino acids. Sequencing was performed with immunoSEQ multiplex PCR; in TCRdb, only in-frame clones are kept and a portion is missing. The sample is made up of around 52,000 clones, none counted only once.

The clonotype comes from a person between 18 and 69 years old in good health. The rearrangement links TRBV19 to TRBJ2-5; D might be TRBD2 (5 bases). Sequenced: peripheral blood mononuclear cells. The CDR3 bases that were read are TGTGCCAGTAGTCGCACTAGTTCCCAAGAGACC. It is translated as CASSRTSSQET. From start to end, the CDR3 is CASSRTSSQETQYF.